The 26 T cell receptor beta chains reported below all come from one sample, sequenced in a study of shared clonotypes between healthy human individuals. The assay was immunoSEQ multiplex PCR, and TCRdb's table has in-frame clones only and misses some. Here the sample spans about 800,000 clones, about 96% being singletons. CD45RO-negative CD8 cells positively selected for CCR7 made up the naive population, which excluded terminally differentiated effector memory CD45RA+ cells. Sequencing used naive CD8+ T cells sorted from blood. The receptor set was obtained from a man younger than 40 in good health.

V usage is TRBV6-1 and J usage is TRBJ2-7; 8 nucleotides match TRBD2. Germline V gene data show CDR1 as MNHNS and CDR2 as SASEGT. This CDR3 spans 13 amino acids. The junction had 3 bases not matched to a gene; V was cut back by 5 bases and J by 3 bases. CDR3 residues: CASSTGTSYEQYF. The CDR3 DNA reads TGTGCCAGCAGTACCGGGACTAGCTACGAGCAGTACTTC.

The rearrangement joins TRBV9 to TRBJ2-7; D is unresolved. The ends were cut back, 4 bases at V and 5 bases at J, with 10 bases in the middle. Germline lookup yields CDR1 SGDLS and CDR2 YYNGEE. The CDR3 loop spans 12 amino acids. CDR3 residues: CASSPSWDEQYF. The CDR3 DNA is TGTGCCAGCAGCCCTAGTTGGGACGAGCAGTACTTC.

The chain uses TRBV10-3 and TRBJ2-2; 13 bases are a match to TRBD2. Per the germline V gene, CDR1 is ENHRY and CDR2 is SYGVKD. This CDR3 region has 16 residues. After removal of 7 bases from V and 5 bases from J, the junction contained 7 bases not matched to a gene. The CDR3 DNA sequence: TGTGCCATCATTGGGACTAGCGGGGAAGGGACCGGGGAGCTGTTTTTT. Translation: CAIIGTSGEGTGELFF.

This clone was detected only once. The CDR3 region is CATSRGITGSYEQYF. The DNA for the CDR3 is TGTGCCACCAGCAGAGGGATAACAGGGTCCTACGAGCAGTACTTC. This rearrangement joins TRBV15 to TRBJ2-7; tentatively, D is TRBD1 (6 bases). This CDR3 comprises 15 residues. Germline CDR1 and CDR2: LNHNV and YYDKDF (reference sequence). Trimming took 1 base from V and 1 from J, leaving 11 bases between them.

In nucleotides, the CDR3 is TGTGCCAGCAGCTACGGGACAGGGGACCAAGAGACCCAGTACTTC. It codes for CASSYGTGDQETQYF. This rearrangement joins TRBV5-4 to TRBJ2-5, with TRBD1 identical over 10 bases. This CDR3 spans 15 amino acids. The germline V gene has CDR1 SGHNT and CDR2 YYREEE (reference sequence). V lost 3 bases to trimming and J lost 0 bases; unmatched junction nucleotides: 2.

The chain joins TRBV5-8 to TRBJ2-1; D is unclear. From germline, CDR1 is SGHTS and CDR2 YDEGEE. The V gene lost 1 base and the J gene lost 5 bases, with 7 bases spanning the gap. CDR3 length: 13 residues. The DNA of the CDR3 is TGTGCCAGCAGCTTGAGCAGTAACAATGAGCAGTTCTTC. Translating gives CASSLSSNNEQFF. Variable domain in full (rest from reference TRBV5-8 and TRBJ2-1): EAGVTQSPTHLIKTRGQQATLRCSPISGHTSVYWYQQALGLGLQFLLWYDEGEERNRGNFPPRFSGRQFPNYSSELNVNALELEDSALYLCASSLSSNNEQFFGPGTRLTVL.

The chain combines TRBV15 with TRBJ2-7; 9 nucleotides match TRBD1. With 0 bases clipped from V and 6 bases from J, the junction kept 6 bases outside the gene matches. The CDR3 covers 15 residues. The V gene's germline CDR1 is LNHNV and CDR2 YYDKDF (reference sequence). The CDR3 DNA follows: TGTGCCACCAGCAGAGAAATGGGACAGGGCCGCGAGCAGTACTTC. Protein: CATSREMGQGREQYF.

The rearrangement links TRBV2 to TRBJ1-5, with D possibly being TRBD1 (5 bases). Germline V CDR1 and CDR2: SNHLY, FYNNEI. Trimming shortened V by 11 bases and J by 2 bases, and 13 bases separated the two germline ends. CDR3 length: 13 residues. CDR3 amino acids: CAEGRGGNQPQHF. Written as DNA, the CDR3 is TGTGCCGAAGGGAGGGGAGGCAATCAGCCCCAGCATTTT.

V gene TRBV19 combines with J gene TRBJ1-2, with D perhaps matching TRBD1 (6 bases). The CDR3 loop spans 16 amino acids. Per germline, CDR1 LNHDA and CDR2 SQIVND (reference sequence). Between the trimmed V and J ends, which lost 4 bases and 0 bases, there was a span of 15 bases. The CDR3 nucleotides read TGTGCCAGTAGTACACCACAGGGCCTAGCTAACTATGGCTACACCTTC. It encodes CASSTPQGLANYGYTF. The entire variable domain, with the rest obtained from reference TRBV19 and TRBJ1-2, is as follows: DGGITQSPKYLFRKEGQNVTLSCEQNLNHDAMYWYRQDPGQGLRLIYYSQIVNDFQKGDIAEGYSVSREKKESFPLTVTSAQKNPTAFYLCASSTPQGLANYGYTFGSGTRLTVV.

CDR3 coding DNA: TGCGCCAGCAGCTTTAGCGGGAAGAGTGCAGATACGCAGTATTTT. Its protein is CASSFSGKSADTQYF. This chain connects TRBV5-1 to TRBJ2-3; 8 bases map to TRBD2. CDR3 length equals 15 residues. The germline gives CDR1 SGHRS, CDR2 YFSETQ. With 2 bases clipped from V and 4 bases from J, the junction kept 6 bases outside the gene matches.

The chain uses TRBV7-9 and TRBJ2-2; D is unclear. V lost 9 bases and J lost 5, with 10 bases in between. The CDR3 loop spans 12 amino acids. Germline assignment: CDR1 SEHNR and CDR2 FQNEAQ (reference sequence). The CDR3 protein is CASSGWTGELFF. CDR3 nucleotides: TGTGCCAGTAGTGGTTGGACCGGGGAGCTGTTTTTT. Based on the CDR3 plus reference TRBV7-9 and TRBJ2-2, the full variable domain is DTGVSQNPRHKITKRGQNVTFRCDPISEHNRLYWYRQTLGQGPEFLTYFQNEAQLEKSRLLSDRFSAERPKGSFSTLEIQRTEQGDSAMYLCASSGWTGELFFGEGSRLTVL.

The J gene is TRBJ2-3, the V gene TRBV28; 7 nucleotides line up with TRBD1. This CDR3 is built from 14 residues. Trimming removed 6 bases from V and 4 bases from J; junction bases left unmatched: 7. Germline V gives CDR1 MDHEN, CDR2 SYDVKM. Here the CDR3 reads CASSPDRVADTQYF. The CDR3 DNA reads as TGTGCCAGCAGCCCTGACAGGGTGGCAGATACGCAGTATTTT.

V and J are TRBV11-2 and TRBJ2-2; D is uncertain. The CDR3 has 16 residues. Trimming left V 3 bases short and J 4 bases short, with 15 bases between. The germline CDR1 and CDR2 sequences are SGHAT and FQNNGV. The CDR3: CASSFLSGGGTGELFF. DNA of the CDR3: TGTGCCAGCAGCTTCCTCTCGGGCGGCGGCACCGGGGAGCTGTTTTTT.

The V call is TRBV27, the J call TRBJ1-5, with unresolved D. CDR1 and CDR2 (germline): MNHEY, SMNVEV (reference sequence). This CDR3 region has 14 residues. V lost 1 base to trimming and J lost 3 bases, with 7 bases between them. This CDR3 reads CASSLYSTNQPQHF. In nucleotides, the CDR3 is TGTGCCAGCAGTTTATACAGTACCAATCAGCCCCAGCATTTT.

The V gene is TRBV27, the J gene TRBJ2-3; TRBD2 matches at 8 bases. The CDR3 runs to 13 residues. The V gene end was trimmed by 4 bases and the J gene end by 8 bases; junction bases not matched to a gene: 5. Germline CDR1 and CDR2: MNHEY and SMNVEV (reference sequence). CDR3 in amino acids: CASSYGRDATQYF. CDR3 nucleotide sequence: TGTGCCAGCAGTTACGGGAGGGACGCTACGCAGTATTTT.

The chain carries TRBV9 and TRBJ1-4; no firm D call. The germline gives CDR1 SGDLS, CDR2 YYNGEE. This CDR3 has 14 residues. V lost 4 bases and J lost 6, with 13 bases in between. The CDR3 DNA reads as TGTGCCAGCAGCATGGATGGGGTAGATGAAAAACTGTTTTTT. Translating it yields CASSMDGVDEKLFF.

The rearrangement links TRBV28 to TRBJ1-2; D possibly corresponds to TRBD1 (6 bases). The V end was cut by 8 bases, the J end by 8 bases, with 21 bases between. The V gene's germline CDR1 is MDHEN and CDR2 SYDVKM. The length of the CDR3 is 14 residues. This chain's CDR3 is CASGGGTVVKGYTF. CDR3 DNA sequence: TGTGCCAGCGGGGGCGGGACCGTGGTGAAGGGCTACACCTTC.

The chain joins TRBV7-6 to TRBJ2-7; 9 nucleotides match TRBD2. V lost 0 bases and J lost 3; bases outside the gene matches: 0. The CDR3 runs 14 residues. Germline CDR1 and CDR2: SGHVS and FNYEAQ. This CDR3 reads CASSLASGGYEQYF. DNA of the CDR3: TGTGCCAGCAGCTTAGCTAGCGGGGGCTACGAGCAGTACTTC. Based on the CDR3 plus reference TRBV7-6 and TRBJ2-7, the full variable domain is GAGVSQSPRYKVTKRGQDVALRCDPISGHVSLYWYRQALGQGPEFLTYFNYEAQQDKSGLPNDRFSAERPEGSISTLTIQRTEQRDSAMYRCASSLASGGYEQYFGPGTRLTVT.

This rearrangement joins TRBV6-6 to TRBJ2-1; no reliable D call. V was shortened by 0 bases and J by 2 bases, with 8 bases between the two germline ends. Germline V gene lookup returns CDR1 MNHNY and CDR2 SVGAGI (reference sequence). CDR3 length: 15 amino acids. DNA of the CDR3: TGTGCCAGCAGTTACTCGTTTGAGACCTACAATGAGCAGTTCTTC. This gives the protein CASSYSFETYNEQFF.

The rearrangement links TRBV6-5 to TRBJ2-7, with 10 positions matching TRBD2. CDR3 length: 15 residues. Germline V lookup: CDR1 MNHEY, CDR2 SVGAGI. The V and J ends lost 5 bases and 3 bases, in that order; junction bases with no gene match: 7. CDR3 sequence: CASSLLAGAVYEQYF. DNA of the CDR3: TGTGCCAGCAGTCTCCTAGCGGGAGCAGTCTACGAGCAGTACTTC.

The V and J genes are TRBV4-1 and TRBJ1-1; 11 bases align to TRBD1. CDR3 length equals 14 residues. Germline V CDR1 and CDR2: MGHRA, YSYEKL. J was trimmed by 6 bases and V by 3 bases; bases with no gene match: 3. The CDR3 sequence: CASSQDRGLAEAFF. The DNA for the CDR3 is TGCGCCAGCAGCCAGGACAGGGGGCTGGCTGAAGCTTTCTTT.

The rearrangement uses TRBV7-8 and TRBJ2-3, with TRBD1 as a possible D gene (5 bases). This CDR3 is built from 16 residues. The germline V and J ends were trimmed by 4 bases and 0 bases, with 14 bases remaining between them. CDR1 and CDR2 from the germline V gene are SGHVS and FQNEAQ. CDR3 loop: CASSSGAQLSTDTQYF. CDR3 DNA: TGTGCCAGCAGCTCTGGGGCACAGCTTAGCACAGATACGCAGTATTTT. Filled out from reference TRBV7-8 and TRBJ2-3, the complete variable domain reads GAGVSQSPRYKVAKRGQDVALRCDPISGHVSLFWYQQALGQGPEFLTYFQNEAQLDKSGLPSDRFFAERPEGSVSTLKIQRTQQEDSAVYLCASSSGAQLSTDTQYFGPGTRLTVL.

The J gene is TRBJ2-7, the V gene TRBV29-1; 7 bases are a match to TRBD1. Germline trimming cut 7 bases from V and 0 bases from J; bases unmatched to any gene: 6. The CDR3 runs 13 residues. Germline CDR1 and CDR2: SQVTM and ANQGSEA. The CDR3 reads CSAAQGSSYEQYF. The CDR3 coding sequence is TGCAGCGCCGCACAGGGGAGCTCCTACGAGCAGTACTTC.

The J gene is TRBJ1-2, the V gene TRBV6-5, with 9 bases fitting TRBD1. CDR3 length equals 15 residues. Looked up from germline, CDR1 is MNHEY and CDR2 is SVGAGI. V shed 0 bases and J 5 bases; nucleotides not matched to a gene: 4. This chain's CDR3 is CASSYSTGQGYGYTF. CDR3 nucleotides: TGTGCCAGCAGTTACTCGACGGGACAGGGTTATGGCTACACCTTC.

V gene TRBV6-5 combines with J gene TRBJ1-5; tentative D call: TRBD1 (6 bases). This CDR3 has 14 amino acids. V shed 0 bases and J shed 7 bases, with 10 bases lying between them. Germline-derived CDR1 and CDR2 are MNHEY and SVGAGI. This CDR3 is CASSYSGGFQPQHF. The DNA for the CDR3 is TGTGCCAGCAGTTACTCAGGGGGGTTCCAGCCCCAGCATTTT.

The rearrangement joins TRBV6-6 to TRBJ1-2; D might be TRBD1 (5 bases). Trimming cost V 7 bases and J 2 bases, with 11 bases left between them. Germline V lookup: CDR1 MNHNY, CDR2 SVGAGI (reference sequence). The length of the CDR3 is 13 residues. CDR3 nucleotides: TGTGCCAGCAACGAAGGGGAGAACTATGGCTACACCTTC. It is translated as CASNEGENYGYTF.